Detailed here is one TCR beta chain. This clone's antigen is unknown. No clone much larger than this one lies a single base away; base qualities are absent. This record comes from a study of T cell clonotyping in hematopoietic cell transplantation (dated by TCRdb to the early 2020s). Regarding the complete study: Pretransplant samples from recipients were collected after cytoreduction. In the study, approximately 140 blood samples were gathered from roughly 35 consecutive transplant recipients and their related donors. Recruitment of patients ran from 2015 to early 2017, and follow-up continued until late 2020 or until death.

Reading from cysteine to phenylalanine, the CDR3 counts 13 amino acids. Only CDR3 DNA remains: 39 bases, in frame from the first base. From V the trimming removes 1 base and from J it removes 12 bases, while the gene matches leave 8 bases of the junction unaccounted for. Via the germline V gene, CDR1 is MGHRA and CDR2 YSYEKL. Paper-wide results and their limitations: After transplant, TCR diversity in recipients dropped, and pathologically expanded clonotypes climbed progressively between day 30 and day 180. Sample size was limited, and cells were not sorted, so CD4 and CD8 repertoire contributions could not be separated. Inverse Simpson Index values from donors and from recipients before transplant predicted broader TCR repertoire diversity after transplant. Overlap with donor repertoires was found for only a small fraction of recipient repertoires, with over 95% found to appear de novo at the given depth.

The time point label for this specimen denotes: recipient sample about 28 days before transplant, after cytoreduction. Blood from recipients was drawn about 28 days before transplant and again at days 30, 100 and 180 after transplant. Using Nuclei Lysis Solution, genomic DNA was extracted from unfractionated peripheral blood mononuclear cells that were either fresh or cryopreserved. TCR beta CDR3 regions were amplified from genomic DNA with the immunoSEQ assay, a bias-controlled multiplex PCR using V- and J-specific primers. In a second PCR step, a proprietary barcode and Illumina adapter sequences were attached to the CDR3 amplicons. An Illumina MiSeq instrument was used to sequence the CDR3 libraries. Per the original workflow: Export and quality control were performed with immunoSEQ Analyzer 3.0, and downstream analyses were performed with R Bioconductor and Immunarch. Only productive rearrangements within the normalized downsampled data set were used in the calculation of repertoire metrics. In the normalized cohort, clonotypes with more than 5 templates were defined as pathologically expanded. Repertoire diversity was measured with the Inverse Simpson Index. The non-normalized data set was used for CMV-specificity analyses so that all clonotypes could be captured. TCRdb retrieved this table from immuneACCESS and kept in-frame rearrangements only. Not all clones are present; in checked studies, unresolved V genes account for under half, and no reason is known for the remainder. Clonal size and the V and J genes are those of that table, whereas D and trimming came from the DNA. The sample table holds some 30,000 clones, of which 60% to 75% were seen once. Less than 6.5% of the sample is taken by the ten largest.

The V gene is TRBV4-1 and the J gene is TRBJ2-7, and 8 junctional nucleotides match TRBD2. Sample: peripheral blood mononuclear cells, taken before stem cell transplant. The TCR sequence derives from a man aged 50-59 years with myelodysplastic syndrome. Some clones in this sample may be carry-over from other donors' samples. The CDR3 protein is CASSQASSGPRYF. DNA sequence: TGCGCCAGCAGCCAAGCCTCTAGCGGGCCGCGGTACTTC.